The sequence of this TCR beta chain was determined in a study of T cell responses to AZD1222 COVID-19 vaccine (dated by TCRdb to the early 2020s). At the level of the whole study: AZD1222 recipients with second doses at about 4 weeks or about 12 weeks were pooled, because spike-specific TCR depth and breadth did not differ between schedules. Enrollment into the trials was organized by age into subgroups of 18-55, 56-69 and 70-plus years, and those subgroups contained about 160, 30 and 59 TCR-sequenced participants, respectively. TCR sequencing was performed for roughly 250 trial participants, of whom about 200 were given two doses of AZD1222 and some 26 were given two doses of MenACWY control vaccine.

General study outcomes and caveats: Participants were mostly white British and included more females than males, and it was suggested by the authors that clonal diversity may have been underestimated. Because no day 14 peak-response samples were available, repertoires were characterized only after the peak T cell response. The vaccine-associated CD4 TCRs covered the entire spike protein, and the dominant responses fell in regions 160-218 and 743-854. In the small 56-69-year group, the increase in depth fell short of significance, most likely because of low power. Conclusions about previously exposed vaccinees are limited, since just five or six AZD1222 recipients were seropositive for SARS-CoV-2 at baseline. After two AZD1222 doses, spike-specific TCR breadth and depth were significantly higher than at day 0 and than in MenACWY recipients. Reportedly, close to half of the unique spike-specific TCRs recognized epitopes lying outside the regions that are mutated in the B.1.351 and B.1.1.7 variants.

The time point label for this specimen denotes: baseline before first vaccination. Vaccinee samples were obtained from the UK trials COV001 and COV002, which included a single-blind randomized controlled phase 2/3 trial of AZD1222 (ChAdOx1 nCoV-19) in healthy adults. Trial participant PBMC samples were collected at day 0 and day 28 after the second dose for TCRbeta chain sequencing. The CDR3 regions of human TCRbeta chains were subjected to immunosequencing. As for the authors' bioinformatics: Repertoire TCRs were checked for matches against a reference library of SARS-CoV-2-specific TCRs that had been generated using the MIRA antigen-specificity platform. Breadth was defined as the fraction of unique TCRs that were SARS-CoV-2-associated. Depth was defined as the fraction of total T cells that were SARS-CoV-2-associated. Using the MIRA data, each spike-specific TCR was mapped to the spike region that the TCR reacts to and placed in a CD4 or CD8 class. Log10-transformed breadth and depth values were compared by one-way ANOVA with Sidak's multiple comparisons tests. In TCRdb, the immuneACCESS table is reduced to in-frame sequences with V and J assigned. These tables do not hold every clone; where another copy was compared, an unresolved V gene accounts for under half, and the others remain unexplained. For V, J and clone size, that table is used; D and trimming come from the DNA. The sample table holds 88,000 or so clones, of which around 90% were seen once. 2.4% of the sample is taken by the ten largest.

A remark on this clone: Its antigen remains undetermined. Base-call qualities are not available, and no considerably larger clone is one nucleotide away.

Via the germline V gene (reference sequence), CDR1 is LGHDT and CDR2 YNNKEL. The CDR3 runs 17 amino acids, cysteine and phenylalanine included. Only CDR3 DNA remains: 51 bases, in frame from the first base. The junction shows trimming of 4 bases on V and 1 base on J, plus 17 bases between the germline ends. The sample was peripheral blood, taken on day 0 of AZD1222 vaccination. The receptor chain draws on TRBV3-1 (or the pseudogene TRBV3-2) and TRBJ2-1, with the D gene call left open. This TCR was sampled from an adult in good health. The DNA reads TGTGCCAGCAGCCTGATACAGCTGGCTGGGTCCTACAATGAGCAGTTCTTC. Its protein is CASSLIQLAGSYNEQFF.